This paragraph reports one T cell receptor beta chain. The antigen is unknown. This entry is derived from a study of cytomegalovirus exposure and HLA in healthy donors. Study conclusions and caveats: Excluded: some indistinguishable V segments such as TRBV6-2 and TRBV6-3. There were 160 or so TCR beta chains listed as cytomegalovirus-associated.

PCR used 60 Vbeta primers and 13 Jbeta primers. Libraries were prepared by immunoSEQ multiplex PCR; TCRdb keeps only in-frame clonotypes and omits some of them. The sample consists of 150,000 to 200,000 clones, about 71% of them appearing once. CDR1 is LGHNA and CDR2 is YNFKEQ in the germline V gene. This CDR3 is 17 amino acids long. J was trimmed by 5 bases and V by 4 bases; bases with no gene match: 11. The sequence was collected from a man between 45 and 60 years old in good health and CMV-seronegative. Sample: PBMCs. The J gene is TRBJ2-5, the V gene TRBV4-2, with 12 bases lining up with TRBD2. In DNA, the CDR3 is TGTGCCAGCAGCCCCGGACTAGCGGGGTTCACCGGGGAGACCCAGTACTTC. Translation gives CASSPGLAGFTGETQYF.